These 24 T cell receptor beta chains came from one sample sequenced in a study of T cells in localized non-small cell lung cancer. Libraries were prepared by immunoSEQ multiplex PCR; TCRdb keeps only in-frame clonotypes and omits some of them. The table includes around 40,000 clones, around 85% detected once. Source: peripheral blood, taken before any cancer treatment. The receptors originated from a man between 35 and 75 years old with stage I lung adenocarcinoma.

V gene TRBV19 combines with J gene TRBJ2-1, with D perhaps TRBD2 (6 bases). The CDR3 is made up of 15 amino acids. Trimming took off 3 bases at V and 9 bases at J, with 18 bases between the two ends. Germline CDR1 is LNHDA and CDR2 is SQIVND (reference sequence). This CDR3 is CASSILSGWRSEQFF. DNA of the CDR3: TGTGCCAGTAGTATTTTAAGCGGGTGGCGGAGTGAGCAGTTCTTC.

This rearrangement joins TRBV19 to TRBJ1-2; D uncertain. The CDR3 runs to 14 residues. Germline V CDR1 and CDR2: LNHDA, SQIVND (reference sequence). V lost 1 base, J lost 0 bases, and 6 bases lay in between. CDR3 bases: TGTGCCAGTAGTATAGGCTCCGCTAACTATGGCTACACCTTC. Translation: CASSIGSANYGYTF.

In its sample, this clone was seen once. V and J are TRBV7-9 and TRBJ1-2; D remains unclear. Per germline, CDR1 SEHNR and CDR2 FQNEAQ (reference sequence). Trimming pared 2 bases from V and 5 bases from J, leaving 6 bases between. The CDR3 is 12 residues long. CDR3 bases: TGTGCCAGCAGCTTACAAGAATATGGCTACACCTTC. This sequence encodes CASSLQEYGYTF. The variable domain in full, completed from reference TRBV7-9 and TRBJ1-2, reads DTGVSQNPRHKITKRGQNVTFRCDPISEHNRLYWYRQTLGQGPEFLTYFQNEAQLEKSRLLSDRFSAERPKGSFSTLEIQRTEQGDSAMYLCASSLQEYGYTFGSGTRLTVV.

V is TRBV5-1 and J is TRBJ2-3; TRBD2 matches 12 bases. V dropped 3 bases and J dropped 4; count of bases not matched to a gene: 6. CDR1 is SGHRS and CDR2 is YFSETQ in the germline V gene. CDR3 length equals 16 residues. CDR3 coding DNA: TGCGCCAGCAGCTCCGGACTAGCGGGAATGTCAGATACGCAGTATTTT. Encoded protein: CASSSGLAGMSDTQYF.

The chain employs TRBV7-9 and TRBJ1-1; D is perhaps TRBD1 (5 bases). V shed 5 bases and J shed 7 bases, with 17 bases lying between them. The CDR3 runs 14 residues. Germline V lookup: CDR1 SEHNR, CDR2 FQNEAQ (reference sequence). DNA for the CDR3: TGTGCCAGCAGCCCACCGGGACCGACTGGTGAAGCTTTCTTT. Translating it yields CASSPPGPTGEAFF.

This clone appeared a few times. J is TRBJ1-1 and V is TRBV9; D gene ambiguous. CDR3 length: 13 amino acids. Trimming left V 0 bases short and J 4 bases short, with 7 bases between. Germline V gives CDR1 SGDLS, CDR2 YYNGEE. The CDR3, as DNA: TGTGCCAGCAGCGTAGCACAGACCACTGAAGCTTTCTTT. The encoded protein is CASSVAQTTEAFF.

This chain connects TRBV28 to TRBJ1-1; perhaps TRBD1 as D (5 bases). Germline V gives CDR1 MDHEN, CDR2 SYDVKM. Trimming cost V 3 bases and J 5 bases, with 16 bases left between them. CDR3 length equals 15 residues. The DNA for the CDR3 is TGTGCCAGCAGTTTGGCCTCCCCTCGGGGGACTGAAGCTTTCTTT. This gives the protein CASSLASPRGTEAFF.

J is TRBJ2-7 and V is TRBV4-3; D is undetermined. The V gene's germline CDR1 is LGHNA and CDR2 YSLEER. The ends were cut back, 0 bases at V and 7 bases at J, with 10 bases in the middle. The CDR3 has 13 amino acids. CDR3 amino acids: CASSQDPAQEQYF. Here the CDR3 DNA reads TGCGCCAGCAGCCAAGATCCTGCCCAGGAGCAGTACTTC.

The table lists this clone with a few counts. CDR3 region: CASSIQGGTVSYEQYF. The CDR3 nucleotides read TGTGCCAGTAGTATTCAGGGGGGGACCGTCTCCTACGAGCAGTACTTC. The genes are TRBV19 and TRBJ2-7; either TRBD1 or TRBD2 may fit D (7 bases each). The CDR3 runs to 16 residues. Germline-derived CDR1 and CDR2 are LNHDA and SQIVND (reference sequence). V lost 3 bases and J 0 bases, leaving 15 bases between the germline ends.

The chain uses TRBV4-1 and TRBJ1-2, with D perhaps matching TRBD1 (5 bases). Germline CDR1 and CDR2: MGHRA and YSYEKL. This CDR3 comprises 14 residues. V shed 1 base and J shed 7 bases, with 13 bases lying between them. CDR3 protein: CASSQVGRASGYTF. CDR3 bases: TGCGCCAGCAGCCAAGTGGGCAGGGCGTCTGGCTACACCTTC.

In nucleotides, the CDR3 is TGTGCCAGCGCGAGACTAGAGAACTACGAGCAGTACTTC. Its translation: CASARLENYEQYF. The V and J genes are TRBV2 and TRBJ2-7; perhaps TRBD2 as D (6 bases). V lost 8 bases to trimming and J lost 3 bases, with 14 bases between them. CDR1 is SNHLY, CDR2 FYNNEI, per germline. The CDR3 sequence is 13 residues long.

The chain combines TRBV28 with TRBJ1-2; D call uncertain. The CDR3 has 14 amino acids. Trimming took off 4 bases at V and 3 bases at J, with 12 bases between the two ends. CDR1 is MDHEN and CDR2 is SYDVKM in the germline V gene. The CDR3 DNA is TGTGCCAGCAGTTCCCAAGGGAGCCACTATGGCTACACCTTC. Protein sequence: CASSSQGSHYGYTF.

This chain joins TRBV10-3 and TRBJ2-7; 9 bases map to TRBD2. The V and J ends lost 3 bases and 6 bases, in that order; junction bases with no gene match: 6. There are 14 residues in the CDR3. Germline CDR1 ENHRY, CDR2 SYGVKD. In DNA, the CDR3 is TGTGCCATCAGTGACAGTAGCGGGAGCCGCGAGCAGTACTTC. Protein product: CAISDSSGSREQYF.

Only a few counts were recorded for this clone. The chain is built from TRBV30 and TRBJ2-7; a weak D match, TRBD1 (6 bases). V lost 2 bases and J lost 7, with 12 bases in between. The CDR3 contains 12 residues. The germline gives CDR1 GTSNPN, CDR2 SVGIG (reference sequence). The CDR3 protein is CAWSTQGWEQYF. The CDR3 DNA reads as TGTGCCTGGAGTACACAGGGTTGGGAGCAGTACTTC.

The chain recombines TRBV6-5 with TRBJ2-7; TRBD1 aligns across 8 bases. This CDR3 is 14 amino acids long. With 5 bases clipped from V and 0 bases from J, the junction kept 3 bases outside the gene matches. The germline V gene encodes CDR1 MNHEY and CDR2 SVGAGI. Here the CDR3 DNA reads TGTGCCAGCAGTAGGGACAGGAGCTCCTACGAGCAGTACTTC. Residues: CASSRDRSSYEQYF.

The chain employs TRBV6-1 and TRBJ2-3; D is unresolved. The V gene's germline CDR1 is MNHNS and CDR2 SASEGT. Trimming stripped 10 bases from V and 4 bases from J, with 15 bases between. The CDR3 has 13 amino acids. The CDR3 here is CATLTDGADTQYF. The CDR3 bases are TGTGCCACCTTGACTGATGGTGCAGATACGCAGTATTTT.

The genes are TRBV12-5 and TRBJ1-1; no clear D. V lost 9 bases and J 4 bases, leaving 12 bases between the germline ends. The CDR3 consists of 12 residues. CDR1 and CDR2 (germline): LGHNT, FRNRAP. DNA for the CDR3: TGTGCTAGCGCTTTAACGGGCACTGAAGCTTTCTTT. It translates to CASALTGTEAFF. Supplemented by reference TRBV12-5 and TRBJ1-1, the full variable domain reads DARVTQTPRHKVTEMGQEVTMRCQPILGHNTVFWYRQTMMQGLELLAYFRNRAPLDDSGMPKDRFSAEMPDATLATLKIQPSEPRDSAVYFCASALTGTEAFFGQGTRLTVV.

This clone occurred once. This rearrangement joins TRBV5-1 to TRBJ2-7; 8 positions match TRBD1. The CDR3 extends over 15 amino acids. J lost 2 bases, V lost 2 bases, and 6 bases had no gene match. Germline values: CDR1 SGHRS, CDR2 YFSETQ. CDR3 in DNA: TGCGCCAGCAGCTTCGTGACAGGGGTAGCCTACGAGCAGTACTTC. Translating it yields CASSFVTGVAYEQYF.

The chain has TRBV7-8 and TRBJ2-1; 7 nucleotides agree with TRBD1. The CDR3 loop spans 16 amino acids. Looked up from germline, CDR1 is SGHVS and CDR2 is FQNEAQ. The ends lost 1 base at V and 4 bases at J; junction bases unmatched: 7. The CDR3 DNA is TGTGCCAGCAGCTTAGGTAGGGGGACAGCGTACAATGAGCAGTTCTTC. Protein: CASSLGRGTAYNEQFF.

V and J are TRBV10-3 and TRBJ1-1, with TRBD1 matching over 8 bases. This CDR3 has 14 residues. Per the germline V gene, CDR1 is ENHRY and CDR2 is SYGVKD. V lost 3 bases, J lost 4 bases, and 4 bases stayed unmatched. Here the CDR3 DNA reads TGTGCCATCAGTGATGAGCAGGGGGCCACTGAAGCTTTCTTT. Its protein is CAISDEQGATEAFF.

The rearrangement links TRBV11-2 to TRBJ2-7; maybe TRBD2 (6 bases). The CDR3 consists of 14 residues. The germline gives CDR1 SGHAT, CDR2 FQNNGV. Trimming removed 1 base from V and 6 bases from J, with 13 bases in between. CDR3 DNA: TGTGCCAGCAGCTTAGCGGGAGACATCCCCGAGCAGTACTTC. It is translated as CASSLAGDIPEQYF.

This chain joins TRBV5-4 and TRBJ1-3; the D is unclear. This CDR3 is built from 13 residues. Germline V CDR1 and CDR2: SGHNT, YYREEE (reference sequence). Trimming took 2 bases from V and 4 from J, leaving 7 bases between them. The CDR3 coding sequence is TGTGCCAGCAGCTTATTGCTCGGAAACACCATATATTTT. The encoded protein is CASSLLLGNTIYF.

In DNA form, the CDR3 reads TGTGCCAGCAGTTTTTCCGGGAGGGCCATCTACGAGCAGTACTTC. Encoded protein: CASSFSGRAIYEQYF. The chain combines TRBV27 with TRBJ2-7; 8 nucleotides agree with TRBD2. CDR1 is MNHEY and CDR2 is SMNVEV in the germline V gene (reference sequence). Trimming removed 3 bases from V and 3 bases from J; junction bases left unmatched: 7. The CDR3 has 15 amino acids.

V gene TRBV18 combines with J gene TRBJ2-5; D uncertain. CDR3 length: 13 amino acids. Deletions cut 5 bases from V and 5 bases from J, with 12 bases between. The V gene's germline CDR1 is KGHSH and CDR2 LQKENI. CDR3 nucleotide sequence: TGTGCCAGCTCAACTGGGGTCGATGAGACCCAGTACTTC. Its protein product is CASSTGVDETQYF.